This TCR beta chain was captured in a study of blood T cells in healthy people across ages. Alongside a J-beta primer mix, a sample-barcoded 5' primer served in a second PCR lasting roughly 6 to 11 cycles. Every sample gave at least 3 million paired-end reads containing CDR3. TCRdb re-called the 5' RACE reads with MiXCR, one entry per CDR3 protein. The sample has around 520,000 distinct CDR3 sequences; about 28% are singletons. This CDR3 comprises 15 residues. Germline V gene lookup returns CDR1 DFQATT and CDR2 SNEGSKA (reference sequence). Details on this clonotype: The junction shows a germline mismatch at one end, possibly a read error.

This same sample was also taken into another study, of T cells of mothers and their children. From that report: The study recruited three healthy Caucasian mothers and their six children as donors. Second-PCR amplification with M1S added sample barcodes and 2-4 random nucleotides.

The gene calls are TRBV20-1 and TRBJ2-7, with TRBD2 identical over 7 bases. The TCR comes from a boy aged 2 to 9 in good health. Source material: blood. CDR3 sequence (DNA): TGTAGTGCTAGAGATTCGGGAGGCCATACCTACGAGCAGTACTTC. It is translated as CSARDSGGHTYEQYF.